The subject of this entry is one T cell receptor (beta chain). Its antigen is undetermined. CD45RO-negative CD8 cells positively selected for CCR7 made up the naive population, which excluded terminally differentiated effector memory CD45RA+ cells. The sample comes from a study of shared clonotypes between healthy human individuals. The germline V gene encodes CDR1 MGHRA and CDR2 YSYEKL. The CDR3 sequence is 14 residues long. V was clipped by 0 bases and J by 1 base, with 6 bases between them. The protocol was immunoSEQ multiplex PCR, while the TCRdb copy is restricted to in-frame clones and leaves out a portion. The data show roughly 1,800,000 clones, with 85% to 95% seen just once and roughly 1.2% held by the top ten. Whole-study results and caveats: Rarefaction indicated that sorted-subset sequencing remained incomplete although depth was large.

The sample comprised naive CD8+ T cells sorted from blood. The genes are TRBV4-1 and TRBJ1-2; D not resolved. This sequence originates from a man younger than 30 in good health. The CDR3 DNA follows: TGCGCCAGCAGCCAAGAAAACAATAACTATGGCTACACCTTC. The encoded protein is CASSQENNNYGYTF.